The 10 T cell receptor beta chains given below trace back to one sample, sequenced in a study of blood T cell repertoires in COVID-19. Generated by immunoSEQ multiplex PCR, the TCRdb table keeps only in-frame clones and is missing some. The table lists under 350,000 clones, around 90% of them singletons. Material for sequencing was peripheral blood. The receptors shown here come from a man aged 50 to 60 with acute or convalescent COVID-19.

CDR3 amino acids: CASSQSAGDTQYF. DNA of the CDR3: TGCGCCAGCAGCCAATCCGCGGGGGATACGCAGTATTTT. The gene calls are TRBV4-1 and TRBJ2-3; a possible D gene is TRBD2 (6 bases). Trimming shortened V by 2 bases and J by 6 bases, and 9 bases separated the two germline ends. The V gene's germline CDR1 is MGHRA and CDR2 YSYEKL. The CDR3 is 13 residues long.

The chain is built from TRBV11-3 and TRBJ2-7; D ambiguous. This CDR3 comprises 13 residues. Germline assignment: CDR1 SGHNT and CDR2 YENEEA. The ends were cut back, 1 base at V and 1 base at J, with 5 bases in the middle. CDR3 in amino acids: CASSLGGSYEQYF. CDR3 coding DNA: TGTGCCAGCAGCTTAGGAGGTTCCTACGAGCAGTACTTC.

The gene calls are TRBV29-1 and TRBJ2-4; D remains unclear. Germline V gene lookup returns CDR1 SQVTM and CDR2 ANQGSEA. Trimming removed 4 bases from V and 0 bases from J, with 13 bases in between. This CDR3 spans 15 amino acids. CDR3: CSVAVRRLAKNIQYF. CDR3 nucleotides: TGCAGCGTTGCGGTGCGGAGACTAGCCAAAAACATTCAGTACTTC.

This sequence joins TRBV9 and TRBJ1-1, with unresolved D. The CDR3 length is 13 residues. V gave up 0 bases and J gave up 2 bases, with 5 bases separating them. CDR1 and CDR2 (germline): SGDLS, YYNGEE. The CDR3 DNA sequence: TGTGCCAGCAGCGTAGATATAAACACTGAAGCTTTCTTT. Its protein is CASSVDINTEAFF.

V is TRBV28 and J is TRBJ2-7; TRBD2 agrees at 16 bases. The CDR3 length is 18 residues. The germline V gene encodes CDR1 MDHEN and CDR2 SYDVKM. The ends lost 5 bases at V and 6 bases at J; junction bases unmatched: 13. The DNA for the CDR3 is TGTGCCAGCAGTACCCCTGTCGGGACTAGCGGGGGGGCTGGCGAGCAGTACTTC. This encodes CASSTPVGTSGGAGEQYF.

The chain links TRBV5-4 to TRBJ1-6; 7 bases line up with TRBD1. CDR3 length: 15 residues. Germline lookup yields CDR1 SGHNT and CDR2 YYREEE (reference sequence). The junction had 9 bases not matched to a gene; V was cut back by 4 bases and J by 8 bases. Written as DNA, the CDR3 is TGTGCCAGCAGCCCCGCCGTAGGGGGCGATTCACCCCTCCACTTT. Protein product: CASSPAVGGDSPLHF.

The chain uses TRBV11-2 and TRBJ1-1; D unresolved. Germline assignment: CDR1 SGHAT and CDR2 FQNNGV. V was cut by 4 bases and J by 1 base, with 10 bases left in between. The CDR3 has 14 residues. CDR3 sequence reads: CASSSQTGNTEAFF. The CDR3 DNA is TGTGCCAGCAGCTCCCAGACGGGGAACACTGAAGCTTTCTTT.

V gene TRBV30 combines with J gene TRBJ1-4, with 8 bases fitting TRBD1. This CDR3 has 13 amino acids. V shed 8 bases, J shed 8 bases, and the junction held 10 bases outside the gene matches. Germline CDR1 is GTSNPN and CDR2 is SVGIG (reference sequence). CDR3 protein: CAHGTGPNEKLFF. The DNA for the CDR3 is TGTGCCCACGGGACAGGCCCCAACGAAAAACTGTTTTTT.

This rearrangement joins TRBV5-1 to TRBJ2-1; the match to TRBD1 covers 11 bases. The V and J ends lost 4 bases and 7 bases, in that order; junction bases with no gene match: 4. The CDR3 sequence is 14 residues long. CDR1 is SGHRS, CDR2 YFSETQ, per germline. The CDR3 DNA sequence: TGCGCCAGCAGCCAAGGACAGGGGGCTAATGAGCAGTTCTTC. Residues: CASSQGQGANEQFF. The whole variable domain, remainder taken from reference TRBV5-1 and TRBJ2-1, is KAGVTQTPRYLIKTRGQQVTLSCSPISGHRSVSWYQQTPGQGLQFLFEYFSETQRNKGNFPGRFSGRQFSNSRSEMNVSTLELGDSALYLCASSQGQGANEQFFGPGTRLTVL.

Of note for this clone: An end of the junction does not agree with germline; a read error may underlie this. CDR3 sequence reads: CSASQMIF. CDR3 DNA: TGCAGTGCTAGCCAGATGATTTTT. This chain links TRBV20-1 with TRBJ1-4; no clear D gene. Germline assignment: CDR1 DFQATT and CDR2 SNEGSKA (reference sequence). The CDR3 is 8 amino acids.